This T cell receptor beta chain was identified in a study of technical replicates of blood from several donors. Germline assignment: CDR1 MNHEY and CDR2 SMNVEV (reference sequence). Trimming cost V 6 bases and J 4 bases, with 7 bases left between them. The CDR3 sequence is 12 residues long. The protocol was immunoSEQ multiplex PCR, while the TCRdb copy is restricted to in-frame clones and leaves out a portion. The sample lists 75,000 to 100,000 clones, roughly 94% occurring once. This clonotype was sampled from a human donor in good health. The genes are TRBV27 and TRBJ1-3; TRBD1 is a possible D gene (5 bases). What was sequenced was T cells isolated from PBMCs. The CDR3 sequence is CASRGRGNTIYF. CDR3 coding DNA: TGTGCCAGCAGGGGGCGCGGAAACACCATATATTTT.